The clone carrying this T cell receptor beta chain was detected many times. Its antigen is currently unknown. This sample stems from a study of spatial heterogeneity in lung cancer. Study-wide results and caveats: Expanded intratumoral alpha and beta TCR counts tracked tumor mutation counts.

TCRdb reprocessed the 5' RACE reads via MiXCR and lists one record per CDR3 protein. The sample lists roughly 16,000 distinct CDR3 sequences, roughly 6% occurring once. CDR3 length equals 15 residues. V trimming: 2 bases; J trimming: 6 bases; junction bases outside the gene matches: 8. Germline CDR1 DFQATT, CDR2 SNEGSKA (reference sequence). Specified time point: sample taken at primary tumor resection. The chain recombines TRBV20-1 with TRBJ2-7, with 12 bases lining up with TRBD2. This material consisted of lung tumor tissue, taken at surgery. The TCR was taken from a male donor with early-stage non-small cell lung cancer. CDR3 in DNA: TGCAGTGCTAGAATCCTAGCGGGAGGGCCACTCGAGCAGTACTTC. Amino acid sequence: CSARILAGGPLEQYF.